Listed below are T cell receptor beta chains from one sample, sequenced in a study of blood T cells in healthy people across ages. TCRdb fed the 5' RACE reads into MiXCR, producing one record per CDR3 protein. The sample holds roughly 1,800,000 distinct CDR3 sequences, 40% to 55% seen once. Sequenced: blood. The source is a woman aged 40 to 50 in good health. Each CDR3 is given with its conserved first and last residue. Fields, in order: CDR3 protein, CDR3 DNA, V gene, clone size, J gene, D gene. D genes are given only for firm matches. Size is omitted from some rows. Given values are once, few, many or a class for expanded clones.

CDR3: CASSFIRTETNGYTF
DNA: TGTGCCAGCAGTTTCATCCGGACAGAGACGAACGGCTACACCTTC
V: TRBV12-3/TRBV12-4
size: -
J: TRBJ1-2
D: -

CDR3: CASSWARAAEETQYF
DNA: TGCGCCAGCAGCTGGGCCAGGGCGGCGGAAGAGACCCAGTACTTC
V: TRBV5-1
size: -
J: TRBJ2-5
D: -

CDR3: CAGSLDRGKGEQYF
DNA: TGTGCCGGCAGCTTAGACAGGGGGAAGGGCGAGCAGTACTTC
V: TRBV7-2
size: -
J: TRBJ2-7
D: TRBD1

CDR3: CASSLGEGTGSTDTQYF
DNA: TGTGCCAGCAGTTTAGGCGAAGGGACAGGAAGCACAGATACGCAGTATTTT
V: TRBV12-3/TRBV12-4
size: -
J: TRBJ2-3
D: TRBD1

CDR3: CASSLYQSSYEQYF
DNA: TGTGCCAGCAGCTTGTATCAGAGCTCCTACGAGCAGTACTTC
V: TRBV5-6
size: -
J: TRBJ2-7
D: -

CDR3: CASSQILSGGTGYEQYF
DNA: TGCGCCAGCAGCCAGATCCTAAGCGGGGGAACAGGATACGAGCAGTACTTC
V: TRBV4-1
size: -
J: TRBJ2-7
D: TRBD2

CDR3: CASRSTAPDTQYF
DNA: TGTGCCAGCAGGTCGACGGCGCCGGATACGCAGTATTTT
V: TRBV6-5
size: -
J: TRBJ2-3
D: -

CDR3: CASSFVAEYQETQYF
DNA: TGTGCTAGCAGTTTCGTAGCCGAGTACCAAGAGACCCAGTACTTC
V: TRBV28
size: -
J: TRBJ2-5
D: -

CDR3: CASSLDRGGFYEQYF
DNA: TGTGCCAGCAGCTTAGATCGGGGGGGATTTTACGAGCAGTACTTC
V: TRBV11-2
size: -
J: TRBJ2-7
D: TRBD2

CDR3: CASSDLYGGSSYNEQFF
DNA: TGTGCCTCCAGTGATCTCTACGGGGGTAGCTCCTACAATGAGCAGTTCTTC
V: TRBV24-1
size: -
J: TRBJ2-1
D: -

CDR3: CASSPRATGAGGYTF
DNA: TGTGCCAGCAGCCCTAGGGCGACAGGGGCGGGTGGCTACACCTTC
V: TRBV11-2
size: -
J: TRBJ1-2
D: TRBD1

CDR3: CASSLDRASTSNYGYTF
DNA: TGTGCCAGCAGCTTAGATCGGGCCAGCACCTCTAACTATGGCTACACCTTC
V: TRBV7-9
size: few
J: TRBJ1-2
D: -

CDR3: CASSHPRVESREQFF
DNA: TGTGCCAGCAGCCACCCCAGGGTAGAGTCGAGGGAGCAGTTCTTC
V: TRBV6-2/TRBV6-3
size: few
J: TRBJ2-1
D: -

CDR3: CASSQDMWETQYF
DNA: TGTGCCAGCAGCCAAGACATGTGGGAGACCCAGTACTTC
V: TRBV3-1
size: -
J: TRBJ2-5
D: -

CDR3: CASSQPGQGTTYEQYF
DNA: TGCGCCAGCAGCCAACCGGGACAGGGGACCACCTACGAGCAGTACTTC
V: TRBV4-1
size: -
J: TRBJ2-7
D: TRBD1

CDR3: CASSLRSWTSTDTQYF
DNA: TGTGCCAGCAGCTTACGGTCCTGGACTAGCACAGATACGCAGTATTTT
V: TRBV11-1
size: few
J: TRBJ2-3
D: -

CDR3: CASSVVGLEGGDRTDTQYF
DNA: TGTGCCAGCAGCGTAGTAGGACTTGAGGGCGGGGATCGTACAGATACGCAGTATTTT
V: TRBV9
size: -
J: TRBJ2-3
D: -

CDR3: CASRDGFYYEQYF
DNA: TGTGCCAGCAGGGATGGATTCTACTACGAGCAGTACTTC
V: TRBV6-5
size: few
J: TRBJ2-7
D: -

CDR3: CASSLGLAGNTDTQYF
DNA: TGTGCCAGCAGCCTAGGACTAGCGGGGAATACAGATACGCAGTATTTT
V: TRBV5-5
size: many
J: TRBJ2-3
D: TRBD2

CDR3: CSVGAGAFQETQYF
DNA: TGCAGCGTTGGGGCGGGGGCCTTCCAAGAGACCCAGTACTTC
V: TRBV29-1
size: few
J: TRBJ2-5
D: -

CDR3: CSVGSPSGANVLTF
DNA: TGCAGCGTTGGGAGTCCCTCTGGGGCCAACGTCCTGACTTTC
V: TRBV29-1
size: many
J: TRBJ2-6
D: -

CDR3: CSYRAALDTQYF
DNA: TGCAGCTACAGAGCGGCCCTAGATACGCAGTATTTT
V: TRBV29-1
size: -
J: TRBJ2-3
D: -

CDR3: CATRASGQNTDTQYF
DNA: TGTGCCACCAGGGCATCGGGTCAAAACACAGATACGCAGTATTTT
V: TRBV24-1
size: once
J: TRBJ2-3
D: -

CDR3: CASSRVRDRGSYEQYF
DNA: TGTGCCAGCAGCCGTGTCCGGGACAGGGGGTCCTACGAGCAGTACTTC
V: TRBV7-9
size: -
J: TRBJ2-7
D: TRBD1

CDR3: CASSQDPLFPPAFF
DNA: TGCGCCAGCAGCCAAGATCCGCTTTTCCCGCCGGCTTTCTTT
V: TRBV4-3
size: once
J: TRBJ1-1
D: -

CDR3: CAISSGGQETQYF
DNA: TGTGCCATCAGTAGCGGGGGCCAAGAGACCCAGTACTTC
V: TRBV10-3
size: few
J: TRBJ2-5
D: TRBD2

CDR3: CASSPPRLAGPYNEQFF
DNA: TGTGCCAGCAGTCCACCCCGGCTAGCGGGGCCCTACAATGAGCAGTTCTTC
V: TRBV12-3/TRBV12-4
size: -
J: TRBJ2-1
D: TRBD2